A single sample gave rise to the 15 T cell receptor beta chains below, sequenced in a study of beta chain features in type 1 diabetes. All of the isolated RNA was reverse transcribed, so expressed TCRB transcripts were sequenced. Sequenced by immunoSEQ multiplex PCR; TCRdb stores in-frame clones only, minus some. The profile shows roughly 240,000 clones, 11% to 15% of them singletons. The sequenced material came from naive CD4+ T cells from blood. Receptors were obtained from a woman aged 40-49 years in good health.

The CDR3, as DNA: TGTGCCAGCAGCCAGAGGGAGAGCTCCTACGAGCAGTACTTC. Its protein is CASSQRESSYEQYF. The chain joins TRBV7-9 to TRBJ2-7, with D tentatively TRBD2 (5 bases). V was trimmed by 5 bases and J by 0 bases, leaving 11 bases between them. This CDR3 comprises 14 residues. CDR1 is SEHNR, CDR2 FQNEAQ, per germline (reference sequence). Drawing the rest from reference TRBV7-9 and TRBJ2-7, the complete variable domain is DTGVSQNPRHKITKRGQNVTFRCDPISEHNRLYWYRQTLGQGPEFLTYFQNEAQLEKSRLLSDRFSAERPKGSFSTLEIQRTEQGDSAMYLCASSQRESSYEQYFGPGTRLTVT.

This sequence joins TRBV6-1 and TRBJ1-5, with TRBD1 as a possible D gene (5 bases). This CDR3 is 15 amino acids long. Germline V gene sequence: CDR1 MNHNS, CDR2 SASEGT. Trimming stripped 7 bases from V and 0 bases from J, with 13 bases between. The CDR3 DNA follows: TGTGCCAGCAAGGCGCAGGGTTTTAGCAATCAGCCCCAGCATTTT. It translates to CASKAQGFSNQPQHF.

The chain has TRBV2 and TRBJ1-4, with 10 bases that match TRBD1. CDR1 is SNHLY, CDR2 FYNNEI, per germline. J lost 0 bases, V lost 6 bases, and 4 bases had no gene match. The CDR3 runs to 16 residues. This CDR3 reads CASRRDRGATNEKLFF. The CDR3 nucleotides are TGTGCCAGCAGGAGGGACAGGGGTGCAACTAATGAAAAACTGTTTTTT.

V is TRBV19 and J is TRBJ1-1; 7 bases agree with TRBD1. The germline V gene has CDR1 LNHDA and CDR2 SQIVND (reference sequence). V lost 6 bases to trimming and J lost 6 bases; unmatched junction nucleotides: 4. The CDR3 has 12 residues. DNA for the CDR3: TGTGCCAGTAGATCACAGGGGCCTGAAGCTTTCTTT. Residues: CASRSQGPEAFF.

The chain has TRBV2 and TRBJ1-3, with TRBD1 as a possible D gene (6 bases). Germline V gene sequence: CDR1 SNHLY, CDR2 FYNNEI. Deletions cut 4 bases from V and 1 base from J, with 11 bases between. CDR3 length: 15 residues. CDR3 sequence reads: CASSATGLSGNTIYF. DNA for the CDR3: TGTGCCAGCAGTGCAACAGGGCTTTCTGGAAACACCATATATTTT.

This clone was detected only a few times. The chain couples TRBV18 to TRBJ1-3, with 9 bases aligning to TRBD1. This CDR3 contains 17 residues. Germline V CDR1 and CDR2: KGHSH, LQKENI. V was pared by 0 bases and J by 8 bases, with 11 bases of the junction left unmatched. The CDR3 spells CASSPPTGGISRDTIYF. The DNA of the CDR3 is TGTGCCAGCTCACCACCGACAGGGGGAATCTCTCGGGACACCATATATTTT. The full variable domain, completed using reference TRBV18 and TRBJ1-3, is NAGVMQNPRHLVRRRGQEARLRCSPMKGHSHVYWYRQLPEEGLKFMVYLQKENIIDESGMPKERFSAEFPKEGPSILRIQQVVRGDSAAYFCASSPPTGGISRDTIYFGEGSWLTVV.

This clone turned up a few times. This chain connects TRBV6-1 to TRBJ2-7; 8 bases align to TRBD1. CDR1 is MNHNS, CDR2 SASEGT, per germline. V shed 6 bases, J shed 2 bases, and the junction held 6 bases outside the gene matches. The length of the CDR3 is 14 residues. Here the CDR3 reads CASSLGQGAYEQYF. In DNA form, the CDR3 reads TGTGCCAGCAGCCTTGGACAGGGAGCCTACGAGCAGTACTTC.

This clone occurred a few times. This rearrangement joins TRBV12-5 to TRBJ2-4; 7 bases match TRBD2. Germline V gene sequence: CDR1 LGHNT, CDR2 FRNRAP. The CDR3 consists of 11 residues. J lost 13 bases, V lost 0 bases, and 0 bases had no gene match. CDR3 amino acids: CASGLVAGQYF. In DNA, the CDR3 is TGTGCTAGTGGTTTGGTAGCGGGGCAGTACTTC.

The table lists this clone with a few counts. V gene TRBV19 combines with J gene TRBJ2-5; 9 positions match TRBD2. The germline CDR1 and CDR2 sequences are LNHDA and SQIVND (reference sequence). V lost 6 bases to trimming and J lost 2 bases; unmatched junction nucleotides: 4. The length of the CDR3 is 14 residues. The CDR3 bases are TGTGCCAGTAGGGGACTAGCAAGTCAAGAGACCCAGTACTTC. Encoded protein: CASRGLASQETQYF.

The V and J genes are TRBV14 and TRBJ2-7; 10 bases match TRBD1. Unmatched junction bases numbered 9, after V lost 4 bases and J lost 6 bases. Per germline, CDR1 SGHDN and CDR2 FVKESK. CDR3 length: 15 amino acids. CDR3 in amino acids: CASSLQPGQGSEQYF. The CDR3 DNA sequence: TGTGCCAGCAGCCTACAGCCGGGACAGGGGAGCGAGCAGTACTTC.

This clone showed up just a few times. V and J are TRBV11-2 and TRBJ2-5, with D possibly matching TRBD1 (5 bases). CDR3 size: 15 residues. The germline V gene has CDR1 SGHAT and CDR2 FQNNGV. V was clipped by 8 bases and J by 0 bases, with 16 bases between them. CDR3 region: CASLTGPGNQETQYF. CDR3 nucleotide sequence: TGTGCCAGCCTAACGGGCCCAGGGAACCAAGAGACCCAGTACTTC.

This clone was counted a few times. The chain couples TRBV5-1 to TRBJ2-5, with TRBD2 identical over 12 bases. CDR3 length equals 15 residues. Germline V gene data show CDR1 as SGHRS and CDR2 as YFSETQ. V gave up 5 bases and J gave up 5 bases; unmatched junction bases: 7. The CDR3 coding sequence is TGCGCCAGCAGGGACGGACTAGCGGGGTTTGAGACCCAGTACTTC. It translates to CASRDGLAGFETQYF.

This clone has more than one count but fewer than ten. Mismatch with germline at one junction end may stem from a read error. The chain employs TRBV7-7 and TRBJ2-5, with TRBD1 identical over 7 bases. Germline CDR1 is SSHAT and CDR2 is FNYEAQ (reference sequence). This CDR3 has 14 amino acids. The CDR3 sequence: CASSFRQGQETQYF. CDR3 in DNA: TGTGCTAGCAGCTTCCGACAGGGACAAGAGACCCAGTACTTC.

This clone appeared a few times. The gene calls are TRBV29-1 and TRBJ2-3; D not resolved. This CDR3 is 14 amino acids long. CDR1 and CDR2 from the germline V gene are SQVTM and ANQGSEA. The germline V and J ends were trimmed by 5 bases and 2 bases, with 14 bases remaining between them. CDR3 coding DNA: TGCAGCGTTAAAAGACTCCTCGACACAGATACGCAGTATTTT. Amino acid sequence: CSVKRLLDTDTQYF.

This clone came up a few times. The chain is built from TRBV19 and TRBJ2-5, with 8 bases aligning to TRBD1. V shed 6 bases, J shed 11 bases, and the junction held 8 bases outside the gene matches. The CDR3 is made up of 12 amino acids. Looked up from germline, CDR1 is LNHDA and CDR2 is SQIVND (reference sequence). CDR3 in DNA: TGTGCCAGTAGCCCCAGGGGGCGAGAGCAGTACTTC. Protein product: CASSPRGREQYF.